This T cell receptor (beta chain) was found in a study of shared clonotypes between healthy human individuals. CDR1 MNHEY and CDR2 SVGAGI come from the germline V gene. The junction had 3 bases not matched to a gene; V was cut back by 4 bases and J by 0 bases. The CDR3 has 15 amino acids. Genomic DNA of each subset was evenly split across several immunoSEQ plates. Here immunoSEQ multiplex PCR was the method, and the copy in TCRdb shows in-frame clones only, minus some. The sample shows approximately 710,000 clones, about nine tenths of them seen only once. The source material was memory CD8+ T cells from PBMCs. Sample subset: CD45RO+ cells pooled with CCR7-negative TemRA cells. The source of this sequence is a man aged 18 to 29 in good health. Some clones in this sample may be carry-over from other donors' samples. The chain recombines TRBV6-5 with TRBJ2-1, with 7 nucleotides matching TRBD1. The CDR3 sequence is CASSSGQPSYNEQFF. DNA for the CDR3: TGTGCCAGCAGTTCGGGACAGCCCTCCTACAATGAGCAGTTCTTC.